This T cell receptor (beta chain) was documented in a study of cytomegalovirus exposure and HLA in healthy donors. As for the study in general: Unique TCR beta sequences numbering some 120 million came from approximately 180 million T cells in an earlier analysis.

General study findings and limits: A later analysis linked a missense variant in DCLRE1C to the trimming of TCR beta V and J genes. Later work found that TCR association rates differed between HLA loci; DRB1 had the most and HLA-C the fewest. The authors confirmed in vitro that three CMV-associated chains were specific for CMV antigens.

Trimming cost V 2 bases and J 3 bases; bases outside gene matches: 6. The CDR3 totals 17 residues. Germline lookup yields CDR1 SGHNT and CDR2 YYREEE (reference sequence). The study ran its PCR with 60 Vbeta and 13 Jbeta primers. Profiled with immunoSEQ multiplex PCR; TCRdb holds only in-frame clones, not every one. Found here are fewer than 200,000 clones, approximately 78% of them singletons; the top ten hold approximately 0.78%. Points on this clone: Antigen: not known.

The source of this sequence is a young woman in good health and CMV-seronegative. This chain links TRBV5-4 with TRBJ2-3, with 13 positions matching TRBD2. The sequenced sample consisted of PBMCs. The CDR3 sequence: CASSFHWTSGSTDTQYF. As DNA, the CDR3 is TGTGCCAGCAGCTTCCACTGGACTAGCGGGAGTACAGATACGCAGTATTTT.